This entry is about one T cell receptor (beta chain). The antigen remains unidentified. This entry belongs to a study of shared clonotypes between healthy human individuals. Regarding the study as a whole: How much donors shared clonotypes was expected to be affected by sequencing depth.

It was across several immunoSEQ plates that each subset's genomic DNA was evenly split. The assay was immunoSEQ multiplex PCR, and TCRdb's table has in-frame clones only and misses some. The sample carries fewer than 550,000 clones, about three quarters recorded once. This CDR3 has 16 amino acids. Germline V gene lookup returns CDR1 SGHRS and CDR2 YFSETQ. Trimming removed 0 bases at V and 4 bases at J, with 11 bases between. Genomic DNA came from tens of millions of PBMCs in unsorted samples. The source material was PBMCs. The chain has TRBV5-1 and TRBJ2-6; TRBD2 might be the D (5 bases). This receptor was obtained from a woman in her 40s in good health. Some clones in this sample may be carry-over from other donors' samples. The CDR3 DNA sequence: TGCGCCAGCAGCTTGGTCCCCGTAGCGGGGGCCAACGTCCTGACTTTC. This gives the protein CASSLVPVAGANVLTF.